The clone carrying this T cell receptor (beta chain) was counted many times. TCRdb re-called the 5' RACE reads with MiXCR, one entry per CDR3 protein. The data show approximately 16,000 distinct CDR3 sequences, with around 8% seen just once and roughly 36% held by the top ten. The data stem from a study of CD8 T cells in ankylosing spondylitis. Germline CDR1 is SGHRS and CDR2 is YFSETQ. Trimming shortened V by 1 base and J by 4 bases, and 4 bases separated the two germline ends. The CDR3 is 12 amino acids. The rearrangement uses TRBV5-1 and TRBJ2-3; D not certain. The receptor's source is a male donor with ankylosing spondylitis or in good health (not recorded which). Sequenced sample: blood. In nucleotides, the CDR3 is TGCGCCAGCAGCTTGTACGCAGATACGCAGTATTTT. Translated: CASSLYADTQYF. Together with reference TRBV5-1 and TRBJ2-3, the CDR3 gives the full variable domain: KAGVTQTPRYLIKTRGQQVTLSCSPISGHRSVSWYQQTPGQGLQFLFEYFSETQRNKGNFPGRFSGRQFSNSRSEMNVSTLELGDSALYLCASSLYADTQYFGPGTRLTVL.